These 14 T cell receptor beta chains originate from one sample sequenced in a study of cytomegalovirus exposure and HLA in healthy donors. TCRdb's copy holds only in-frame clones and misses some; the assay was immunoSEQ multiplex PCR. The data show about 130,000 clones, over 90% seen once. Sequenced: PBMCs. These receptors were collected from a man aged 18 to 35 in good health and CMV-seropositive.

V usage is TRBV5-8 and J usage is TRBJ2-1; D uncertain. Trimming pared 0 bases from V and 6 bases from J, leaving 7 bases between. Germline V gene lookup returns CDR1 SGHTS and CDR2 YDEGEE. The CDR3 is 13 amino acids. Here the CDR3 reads CASSLVGSNEQFF. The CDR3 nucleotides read TGTGCCAGCAGCTTGGTTGGTAGCAATGAGCAGTTCTTC.

The CDR3 reads CASRFTEANVLTF. CDR3 DNA: TGTGCCAGCAGATTCACTGAGGCCAACGTCCTGACTTTC. This rearrangement joins TRBV27 to TRBJ2-6; D gene ambiguous. The CDR3 has 13 amino acids. V dropped 6 bases and J dropped 6 bases, with 9 bases sitting between them. Germline assignment: CDR1 MNHEY and CDR2 SMNVEV (reference sequence). Supplemented by reference TRBV27 and TRBJ2-6, the full variable domain reads EAQVTQNPRYLITVTGKKLTVTCSQNMNHEYMSWYRQDPGLGLRQIYYSMNVEVTDKGDVPEGYKVSRKEKRNFPLILESPSPNQTSLYFCASRFTEANVLTFGAGSRLTVL.

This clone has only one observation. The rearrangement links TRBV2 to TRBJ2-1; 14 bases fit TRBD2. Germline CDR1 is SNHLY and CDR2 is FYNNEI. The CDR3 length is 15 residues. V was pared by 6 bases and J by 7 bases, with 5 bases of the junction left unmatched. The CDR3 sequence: CASSEGLAGVNEQFF. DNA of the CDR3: TGTGCCAGCAGCGAGGGACTAGCGGGAGTAAATGAGCAGTTCTTC.

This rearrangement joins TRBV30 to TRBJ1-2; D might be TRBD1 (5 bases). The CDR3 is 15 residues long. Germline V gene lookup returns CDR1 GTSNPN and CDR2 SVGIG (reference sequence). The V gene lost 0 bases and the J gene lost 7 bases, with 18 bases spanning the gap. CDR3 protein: CAWSVRRRGGVGYTF. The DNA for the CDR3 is TGTGCCTGGAGTGTTCGCAGGAGGGGAGGCGTTGGCTACACCTTC.

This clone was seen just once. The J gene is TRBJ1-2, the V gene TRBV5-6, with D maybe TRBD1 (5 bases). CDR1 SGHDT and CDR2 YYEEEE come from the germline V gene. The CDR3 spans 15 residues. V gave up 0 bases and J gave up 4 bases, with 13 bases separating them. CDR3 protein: CASSLATAGGYGYTF. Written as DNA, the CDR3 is TGTGCCAGCAGCTTGGCGACAGCCGGTGGCTATGGCTACACCTTC.

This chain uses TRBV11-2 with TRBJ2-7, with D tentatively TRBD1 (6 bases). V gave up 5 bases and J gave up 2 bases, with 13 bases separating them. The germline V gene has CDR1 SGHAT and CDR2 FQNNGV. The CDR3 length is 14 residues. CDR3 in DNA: TGTGCCAGCAGCCGTAGACAGGATACCTACGAGCAGTACTTC. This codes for CASSRRQDTYEQYF.

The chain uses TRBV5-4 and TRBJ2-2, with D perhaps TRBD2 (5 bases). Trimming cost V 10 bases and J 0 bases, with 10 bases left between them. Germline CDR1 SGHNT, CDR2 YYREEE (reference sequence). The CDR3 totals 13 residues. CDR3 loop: CARSGPNTGELFF. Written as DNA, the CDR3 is TGTGCCCGAAGCGGCCCGAACACCGGGGAGCTGTTTTTT. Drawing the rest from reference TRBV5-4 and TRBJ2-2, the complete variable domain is ETGVTQSPTHLIKTRGQQVTLRCSSQSGHNTVSWYQQALGQGPQFIFQYYREEENGRGNFPPRFSGLQFPNYSSELNVNALELDDSALYLCARSGPNTGELFFGEGSRLTVL.

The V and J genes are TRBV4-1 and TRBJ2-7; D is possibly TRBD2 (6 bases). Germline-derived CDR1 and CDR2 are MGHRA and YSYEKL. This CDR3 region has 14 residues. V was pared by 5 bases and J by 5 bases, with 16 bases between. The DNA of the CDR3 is TGCGCCAGCAGCGCGGGACTCCTTGGTGACGAGCAGTACTTC. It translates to CASSAGLLGDEQYF.

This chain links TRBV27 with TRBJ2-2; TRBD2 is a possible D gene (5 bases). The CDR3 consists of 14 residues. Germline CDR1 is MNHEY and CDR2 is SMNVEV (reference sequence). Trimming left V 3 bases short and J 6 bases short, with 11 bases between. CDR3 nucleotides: TGTGCCAGCAGTTTGGTCGGGGAATCCGGGGAGCTGTTTTTT. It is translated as CASSLVGESGELFF.

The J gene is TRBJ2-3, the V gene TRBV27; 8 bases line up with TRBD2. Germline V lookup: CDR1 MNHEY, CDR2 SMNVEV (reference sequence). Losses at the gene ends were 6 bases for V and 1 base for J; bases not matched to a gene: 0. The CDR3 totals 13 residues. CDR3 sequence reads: CASRLAGTDTQYF. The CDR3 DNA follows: TGTGCCAGCAGACTAGCGGGCACAGATACGCAGTATTTT.

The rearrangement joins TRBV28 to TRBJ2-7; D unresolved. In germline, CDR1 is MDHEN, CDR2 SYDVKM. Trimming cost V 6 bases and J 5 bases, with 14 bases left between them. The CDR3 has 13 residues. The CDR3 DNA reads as TGTGCCAGCAGGCCTAGGCTCGAGCACGAGCAGTACTTC. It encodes CASRPRLEHEQYF.

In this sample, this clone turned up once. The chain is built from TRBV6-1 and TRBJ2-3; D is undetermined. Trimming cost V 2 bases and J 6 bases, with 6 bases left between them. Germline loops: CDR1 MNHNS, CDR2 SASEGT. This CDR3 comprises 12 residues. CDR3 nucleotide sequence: TGTGCCAGCAGTGAATCAGGTGATACGCAGTATTTT. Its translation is CASSESGDTQYF.

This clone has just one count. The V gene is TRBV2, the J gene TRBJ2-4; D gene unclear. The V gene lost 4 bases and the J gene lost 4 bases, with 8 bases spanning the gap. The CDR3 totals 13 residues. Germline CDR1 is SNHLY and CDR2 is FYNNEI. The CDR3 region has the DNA TGTGCCAGCAGTGGTGGGCAAAAAAACATTCAGTACTTC. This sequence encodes CASSGGQKNIQYF.

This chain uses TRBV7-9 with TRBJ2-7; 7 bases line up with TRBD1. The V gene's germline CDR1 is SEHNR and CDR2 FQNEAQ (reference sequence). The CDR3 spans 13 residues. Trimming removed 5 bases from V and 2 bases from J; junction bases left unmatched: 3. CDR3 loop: CASSQGVPYEQYF. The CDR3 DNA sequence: TGTGCCAGCAGCCAGGGGGTTCCCTACGAGCAGTACTTC.